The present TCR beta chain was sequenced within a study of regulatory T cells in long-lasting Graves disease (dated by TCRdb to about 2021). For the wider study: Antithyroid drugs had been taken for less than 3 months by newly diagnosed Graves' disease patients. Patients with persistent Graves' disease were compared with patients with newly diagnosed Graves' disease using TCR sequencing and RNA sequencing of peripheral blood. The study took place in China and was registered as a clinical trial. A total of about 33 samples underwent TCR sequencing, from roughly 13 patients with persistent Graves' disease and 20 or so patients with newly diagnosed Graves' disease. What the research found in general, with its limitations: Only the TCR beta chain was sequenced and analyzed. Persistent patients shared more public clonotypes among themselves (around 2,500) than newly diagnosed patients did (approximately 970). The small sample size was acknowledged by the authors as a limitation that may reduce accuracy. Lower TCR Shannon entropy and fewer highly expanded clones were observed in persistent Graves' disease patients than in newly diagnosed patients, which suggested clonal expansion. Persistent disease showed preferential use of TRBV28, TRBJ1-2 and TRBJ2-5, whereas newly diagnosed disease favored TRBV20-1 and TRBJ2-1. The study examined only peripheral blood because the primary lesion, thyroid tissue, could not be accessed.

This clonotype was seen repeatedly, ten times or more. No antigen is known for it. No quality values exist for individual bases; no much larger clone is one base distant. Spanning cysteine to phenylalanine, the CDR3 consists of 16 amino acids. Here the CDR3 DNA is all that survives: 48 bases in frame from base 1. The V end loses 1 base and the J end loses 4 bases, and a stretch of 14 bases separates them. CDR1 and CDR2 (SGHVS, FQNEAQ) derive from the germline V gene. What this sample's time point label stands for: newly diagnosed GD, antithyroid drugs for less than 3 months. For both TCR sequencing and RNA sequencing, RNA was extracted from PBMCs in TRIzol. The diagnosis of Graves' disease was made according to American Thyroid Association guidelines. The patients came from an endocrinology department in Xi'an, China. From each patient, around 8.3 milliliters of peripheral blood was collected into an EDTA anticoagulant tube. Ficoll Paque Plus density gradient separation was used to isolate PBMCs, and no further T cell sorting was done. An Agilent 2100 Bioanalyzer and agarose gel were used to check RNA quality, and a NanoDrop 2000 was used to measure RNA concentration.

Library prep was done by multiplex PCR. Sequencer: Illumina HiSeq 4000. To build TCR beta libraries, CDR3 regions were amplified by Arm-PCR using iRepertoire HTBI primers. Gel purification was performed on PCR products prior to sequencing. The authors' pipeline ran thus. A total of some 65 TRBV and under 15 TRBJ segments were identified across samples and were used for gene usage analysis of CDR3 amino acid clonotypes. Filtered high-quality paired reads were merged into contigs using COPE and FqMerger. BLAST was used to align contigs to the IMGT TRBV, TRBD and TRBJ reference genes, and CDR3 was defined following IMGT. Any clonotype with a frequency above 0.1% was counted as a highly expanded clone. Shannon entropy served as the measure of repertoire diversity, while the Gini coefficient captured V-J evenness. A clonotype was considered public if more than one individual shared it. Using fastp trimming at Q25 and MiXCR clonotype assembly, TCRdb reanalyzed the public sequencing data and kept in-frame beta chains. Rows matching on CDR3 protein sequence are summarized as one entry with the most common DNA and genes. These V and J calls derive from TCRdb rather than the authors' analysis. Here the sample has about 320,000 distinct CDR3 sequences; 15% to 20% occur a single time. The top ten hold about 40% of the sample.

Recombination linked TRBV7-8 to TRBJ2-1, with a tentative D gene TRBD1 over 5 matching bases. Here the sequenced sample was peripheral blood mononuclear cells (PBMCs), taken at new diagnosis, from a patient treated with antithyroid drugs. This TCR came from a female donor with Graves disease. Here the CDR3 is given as CASSLGVAGPYNEQFF. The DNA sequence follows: TGTGCCAGCAGCTTAGGCGTAGCAGGGCCGTACAATGAGCAGTTCTTC.